This TCR beta chain was profiled in a study of Ad26.COV2.S vaccination and SARS-CoV-2 variants. As for the study in general: The donor belonged to the COV1001 Ad26.COV2.S trial arm. Study outcomes and limitations: Non-spike TCR breadth showed similarity between vaccine and placebo recipients.

Assay used: immunoSEQ multiplex PCR; TCRdb lists only in-frame clones, some missing. The table records 200,000 to 300,000 clones, around nine tenths of them present only once. As to this clone: Its target is not known.

The treatment was: some 19 received Ad26.COV2.S at low or high dose, single or two shots; roughly five received placebo; per-sample allocation not given. Collection of the samples took place on day 63 after the first injection of vaccine or placebo. The donor's status was that of an adult aged 18-55 years in Boston. V was pared by 2 bases and J by 6 bases, with 5 bases between. The CDR3 consists of 12 residues. CDR1 is LNHDA, CDR2 SQIVND, per germline (reference sequence). Sequences were derived from peripheral blood, sampled in a trial of Ad26.COV2.S vaccine versus placebo. The genes are TRBV19 and TRBJ1-5; D gene ambiguous. This sequence was found in a person between 18 and 65 years old who received the Ad26.COV2.S COVID-19 vaccine or a placebo. DNA of the CDR3: TGTGCCAGTAGTATATACGGTCAGCCCCAGCATTTT. Residues: CASSIYGQPQHF. The full variable domain, completed using reference TRBV19 and TRBJ1-5, is DGGITQSPKYLFRKEGQNVTLSCEQNLNHDAMYWYRQDPGQGLRLIYYSQIVNDFQKGDIAEGYSVSREKKESFPLTVTSAQKNPTAFYLCASSIYGQPQHFGDGTRLSIL.